The next 31 T cell receptor beta chains were all read from a single sample in a study of cytomegalovirus exposure and HLA in healthy donors. 13 Jbeta primers and 60 Vbeta primers were used for the PCR. This table comes from immunoSEQ multiplex PCR, and its TCRdb copy is limited to in-frame clones, with some not included. This sample's table reports about 130,000 clones. Specimen: PBMCs. The receptors shown here come from a man aged 30 to 39 in good health and CMV-seronegative.

This chain connects TRBV29-1 to TRBJ1-1; 7 bases fit TRBD1. The CDR3 length is 12 residues. The junction had 3 bases not matched to a gene; V was cut back by 7 bases and J by 1 base. Germline assignment: CDR1 SQVTM and CDR2 ANQGSEA. CDR3 sequence: CSADRANTEAFF. The DNA of the CDR3 is TGCAGCGCTGACAGGGCGAACACTGAAGCTTTCTTT.

The chain uses TRBV6-5 and TRBJ2-5; 10 nucleotides align to TRBD1. The V gene's germline CDR1 is MNHEY and CDR2 SVGAGI. V dropped 6 bases and J dropped 5; count of bases not matched to a gene: 9. This CDR3 is built from 15 residues. The CDR3 here is CASRADRGLWETQYF. The DNA for the CDR3 is TGTGCCAGCAGAGCCGACAGGGGGCTATGGGAGACCCAGTACTTC.

This rearrangement joins TRBV23-1 to TRBJ2-1; D possibly corresponds to TRBD1 (7 bases). TRBV23-1 falls under the ORF class, with uncertain function. The CDR3 is 16 residues long. Trimming removed 3 bases at V and 2 bases at J, with 14 bases between. This CDR3 is CASSHRGTATYNEQFF. The CDR3 nucleotides are TGCGCCAGCAGTCACCGCGGGACAGCCACCTACAATGAGCAGTTCTTC.

The rearrangement joins TRBV19 to TRBJ1-2, with D unresolved. The germline CDR1 and CDR2 sequences are LNHDA and SQIVND (reference sequence). Trimming cost V 3 bases and J 8 bases, with 16 bases left between them. The CDR3 consists of 14 residues. The CDR3 region is CASSIAQTHRGYTF. For the CDR3, the DNA is TGTGCCAGTAGTATCGCACAGACCCACCGGGGCTACACCTTC.

This chain connects TRBV19 to TRBJ1-1; tentatively, D is TRBD1 (6 bases). Germline CDR1 LNHDA, CDR2 SQIVND (reference sequence). V was shortened by 3 bases and J by 0 bases, with 8 bases between the two germline ends. The CDR3 has 14 residues. In DNA form, the CDR3 reads TGTGCCAGTAGTATCGGGACACTGAACACTGAAGCTTTCTTT. It specifies CASSIGTLNTEAFF.

The chain is built from TRBV4-1 and TRBJ2-3; D possibly corresponds to TRBD2 (5 bases). The ends were cut back, 0 bases at V and 2 bases at J, with 9 bases in the middle. The V gene's germline CDR1 is MGHRA and CDR2 YSYEKL. The CDR3 totals 15 residues. The CDR3, as DNA: TGCGCCAGCAGCCAAGATGGAGCGGTCACAGATACGCAGTATTTT. Its translation is CASSQDGAVTDTQYF.

This chain connects TRBV28 to TRBJ2-2; D possibly corresponds to TRBD2 (7 bases). The ends were cut back, 7 bases at V and 6 bases at J, with 18 bases in the middle. This CDR3 is built from 15 residues. Germline CDR1 and CDR2: MDHEN and SYDVKM. Here the CDR3 DNA reads TGTGCCAGCATCCCGCGGGGGCTAGAGGCCGGGGAGCTGTTTTTT. Residues: CASIPRGLEAGELFF.

The chain recombines TRBV28 with TRBJ2-4; D is ambiguous. There are 16 residues in the CDR3. V lost 6 bases, J lost 0 bases, and 15 bases lay in between. Germline CDR1 MDHEN, CDR2 SYDVKM. CDR3 amino acids: CASSPVLRLAKNIQYF. CDR3 DNA sequence: TGTGCCAGCAGCCCCGTTTTGCGGTTAGCCAAAAACATTCAGTACTTC.

The chain uses TRBV6-6 and TRBJ2-7; a possible D gene is TRBD2 (5 bases). V was pared by 6 bases and J by 2 bases, with 20 bases between. The germline V gene has CDR1 MNHNY and CDR2 SVGAGI (reference sequence). The CDR3 loop spans 16 amino acids. This CDR3 reads CASSQFGLSGTYEQYF. CDR3 DNA sequence: TGTGCCAGCAGCCAATTTGGGCTATCGGGGACCTACGAGCAGTACTTC.

The chain links TRBV27 to TRBJ1-5; D is unclear. V lost 6 bases and J 2 bases, leaving 14 bases between the germline ends. The CDR3 contains 15 residues. CDR1 MNHEY and CDR2 SMNVEV come from the germline V gene (reference sequence). The CDR3 DNA reads as TGTGCCAGCAGCCACACGGGGATAGGCAATCAGCCCCAGCATTTT. This translates into CASSHTGIGNQPQHF.

This chain joins TRBV7-9 and TRBJ2-7; 8 nucleotides align to TRBD1. The CDR3 loop spans 15 amino acids. Germline V lookup: CDR1 SEHNR, CDR2 FQNEAQ (reference sequence). V trimming: 5 bases; J trimming: 0 bases; junction bases outside the gene matches: 6. The chain's CDR3 is CASSTRTGSSYEQYF. CDR3 DNA sequence: TGTGCCAGCAGCACGCGGACAGGGAGCTCCTACGAGCAGTACTTC.

The CDR3 region is CASSSGQLTYEQYF. The CDR3 coding sequence is TGTGCCAGCAGCTCCGGACAATTAACCTACGAGCAGTACTTC. J is TRBJ2-7 and V is TRBV28, with D possibly TRBD1 on 5 matching bases. The germline V and J ends were trimmed by 6 bases and 2 bases, with 14 bases remaining between them. Per the germline V gene, CDR1 is MDHEN and CDR2 is SYDVKM. CDR3 size: 14 residues. Filled out from reference TRBV28 and TRBJ2-7, the complete variable domain reads DVKVTQSSRYLVKRTGEKVFLECVQDMDHENMFWYRQDPGLGLRLIYFSYDVKMKEKGDIPEGYSVSREKKERFSLILESASTNQTSMYLCASSSGQLTYEQYFGPGTRLTVT.

The CDR3 here is CASSYGGGGGELFF. CDR3 nucleotide sequence: TGTGCCAGCAGTTACGGGGGAGGGGGCGGGGAGCTGTTTTTT. The rearrangement joins TRBV6-6 to TRBJ2-2, with a tentative D call TRBD2 (7 bases). Looked up from germline, CDR1 is MNHNY and CDR2 is SVGAGI (reference sequence). This CDR3 contains 14 residues. V gave up 2 bases and J gave up 7 bases, with 11 bases separating them.

V usage is TRBV5-1 and J usage is TRBJ2-1; 9 bases agree with TRBD2. The germline CDR1 and CDR2 sequences are SGHRS and YFSETQ. The junction had 7 bases not matched to a gene; V was cut back by 0 bases and J by 9 bases. This CDR3 spans 15 amino acids. This chain's CDR3 is CASSLASSLAGEQFF. CDR3 coding DNA: TGCGCCAGCAGCTTGGCCTCCTCACTAGCGGGTGAGCAGTTCTTC.

The chain is built from TRBV10-3 and TRBJ2-7, with 12 bases aligning to TRBD2. V was clipped by 4 bases and J by 6 bases; unmatched bases: 4. The CDR3 covers 14 residues. Germline CDR1 is ENHRY and CDR2 is SYGVKD. CDR3 sequence reads: CAISGGLAGAEQYF. The CDR3 nucleotides read TGTGCCATCAGTGGGGGACTAGCGGGCGCCGAGCAGTACTTC.

The rearrangement joins TRBV7-3 to TRBJ1-1, with 7 bases lining up with TRBD1. V shed 2 bases, J shed 1 base, and the junction held 7 bases outside the gene matches. CDR3 size: 16 residues. In germline, CDR1 is SGHTA, CDR2 FQGTGA. CDR3 DNA: TGTGCCAGCAGCTTAGGGACAGTGCCCTGGAACACTGAAGCTTTCTTT. As protein: CASSLGTVPWNTEAFF.

The V call is TRBV2, the J call TRBJ2-3; TRBD2 might be the D (6 bases). This CDR3 comprises 15 residues. The V gene lost 11 bases and the J gene lost 4 bases, with 22 bases spanning the gap. CDR1 and CDR2 (germline): SNHLY, FYNNEI. The CDR3 region has the DNA TGTGCCGGCCGGCGGGTGGGGAGGCTCCCAGATACGCAGTATTTT. Translated: CAGRRVGRLPDTQYF.

The V call is TRBV18, the J call TRBJ1-1; D uncertain. In germline, CDR1 is KGHSH, CDR2 LQKENI. V lost 6 bases and J 1 base, leaving 15 bases between the germline ends. The CDR3 is 15 residues long. The CDR3, as DNA: TGTGCCAGCTCCCTAATTGAGCCGAAGAACACTGAAGCTTTCTTT. Amino acid sequence: CASSLIEPKNTEAFF.

V gene TRBV19 combines with J gene TRBJ1-1; D gene ambiguous. The CDR3 is 13 residues long. Germline lookup yields CDR1 LNHDA and CDR2 SQIVND (reference sequence). The V end lost 3 bases, the J end lost 1 base, and 6 bases lay between the germline ends. The CDR3 protein is CASSIGKNTEAFF. In DNA form, the CDR3 reads TGTGCCAGTAGTATTGGCAAGAACACTGAAGCTTTCTTT.

The chain joins TRBV29-1 to TRBJ2-6; possibly TRBD1 for D (6 bases). V lost 5 bases and J lost 0, with 11 bases in between. Germline-derived CDR1 and CDR2 are SQVTM and ANQGSEA. The CDR3 has 15 amino acids. The CDR3 region is CSVQGQTSGANVLTF. In nucleotides, the CDR3 is TGCAGCGTTCAAGGACAGACCTCTGGGGCCAACGTCCTGACTTTC.

The gene calls are TRBV4-1 and TRBJ1-5; 8 nucleotides agree with TRBD1. The CDR3 is made up of 18 amino acids. The V gene's germline CDR1 is MGHRA and CDR2 YSYEKL. With 0 bases clipped from V and 0 bases from J, the junction kept 7 bases outside the gene matches. The chain's CDR3 is CASSQELGTGYSNQPQHF. The CDR3 DNA reads TGCGCCAGCAGCCAAGAACTAGGGACAGGCTATAGCAATCAGCCCCAGCATTTT.

The chain carries TRBV9 and TRBJ2-5; 8 nucleotides agree with TRBD2. The V segment lost 0 bases and the J segment 5 bases; nucleotides outside the gene matches: 9. The germline CDR1 and CDR2 sequences are SGDLS and YYNGEE. The CDR3 consists of 16 residues. CDR3 sequence reads: CASSVGPGGAAETQYF. CDR3 DNA: TGTGCCAGCAGCGTAGGACCGGGAGGGGCGGCTGAGACCCAGTACTTC. Complete variable domain (other parts from reference TRBV9 and TRBJ2-5): DSGVTQTPKHLITATGQRVTLRCSPRSGDLSVYWYQQSLDQGLQFLIQYYNGEERAKGNILERFSAQQFPDLHSELNLSSLELGDSALYFCASSVGPGGAAETQYFGPGTRLLVL.

The chain is built from TRBV5-4 and TRBJ2-1; 8 bases align to TRBD1. The CDR3 length is 14 residues. V lost 1 base and J lost 6; bases outside the gene matches: 3. The germline gives CDR1 SGHNT, CDR2 YYREEE (reference sequence). For the CDR3, the DNA is TGTGCCAGCAGCTTGAGGACAGGGTCCAATGAGCAGTTCTTC. Protein sequence: CASSLRTGSNEQFF.

This chain connects TRBV19 to TRBJ1-2; 8 bases are shared with TRBD1. The CDR3 covers 15 residues. Germline CDR1 LNHDA, CDR2 SQIVND (reference sequence). With 9 bases clipped from V and 0 bases from J, the junction kept 9 bases outside the gene matches. CDR3 nucleotide sequence: TGTGCCAGCGTTGTCCCGGGACAGGCTAACTATGGCTACACCTTC. Its translation is CASVVPGQANYGYTF.

CDR3 region: CASSLRGSGANVLTF. CDR3 nucleotides: TGTGCCAGCAGCTTAAGGGGGTCTGGGGCCAACGTCCTGACTTTC. This sequence joins TRBV28 and TRBJ2-6; possibly TRBD1 for D (6 bases). V was shortened by 6 bases and J by 1 base, with 10 bases between the two germline ends. The germline gives CDR1 MDHEN, CDR2 SYDVKM. This CDR3 has 15 residues.

The J gene is TRBJ2-5, the V gene TRBV7-9; TRBD2 matches 10 bases. Germline CDR1 is SEHNR and CDR2 is FQNEAQ (reference sequence). This CDR3 region has 14 residues. Trimming took 6 bases from V and 2 from J; bases not matched to a gene: 3. The CDR3 nucleotides read TGTGCCAGCAGTTGGACTAGCGGACAAGAGACCCAGTACTTC. Its translation is CASSWTSGQETQYF.

The gene calls are TRBV2 and TRBJ2-3, with 10 nucleotides matching TRBD2. Germline-derived CDR1 and CDR2 are SNHLY and FYNNEI. CDR3 length: 14 residues. The trim removed 9 bases at V and 5 bases at J, leaving 8 bases unmatched. The CDR3: CARSLAGVGDTQYF. The CDR3 nucleotides are TGTGCCAGGTCCCTAGCGGGAGTCGGAGATACGCAGTATTTT. The full variable domain, rest sourced from reference TRBV2 and TRBJ2-3, is EPEVTQTPSHQVTQMGQEVILRCVPISNHLYFYWYRQILGQKVEFLVSFYNNEISEKSEIFDDQFSVERPDGSNFTLKIRSTKLEDSAMYFCARSLAGVGDTQYFGPGTRLTVL.

The chain uses TRBV28 and TRBJ2-5; D is possibly TRBD1 (6 bases). The CDR3 extends over 15 amino acids. Trimming pared 5 bases from V and 5 bases from J, leaving 18 bases between. CDR1 is MDHEN and CDR2 is SYDVKM in the germline V gene. The CDR3 nucleotides are TGTGCCAGCAGTGACCCTCGGGGAAGGGGGGAGACCCAGTACTTC. Amino acids: CASSDPRGRGETQYF.

This chain uses TRBV7-3 with TRBJ1-4; D possibly corresponds to TRBD1 (5 bases). Deletions cut 1 base from V and 6 bases from J, with 12 bases between. The CDR3 has 15 residues. CDR1 and CDR2 (germline): SGHTA, FQGTGA. The CDR3: CASSLNAGPDEKLFF. CDR3 DNA sequence: TGTGCCAGCAGCTTAAATGCAGGGCCTGATGAAAAACTGTTTTTT. Drawing the rest from reference TRBV7-3 and TRBJ1-4, the complete variable domain is GAGVSQTPSNKVTEKGKYVELRCDPISGHTALYWYRQSLGQGPEFLIYFQGTGAADDSGLPNDRFFAVRPEGSVSTLKIQRTERGDSAVYLCASSLNAGPDEKLFFGSGTQLSVL.

The J gene is TRBJ2-7, the V gene TRBV12-5; tentatively, D is TRBD1 (7 bases). CDR1 LGHNT and CDR2 FRNRAP come from the germline V gene. This CDR3 contains 14 residues. V was pared by 7 bases and J by 3 bases, with 16 bases between. The CDR3 spells CASARDSPSYEQYF. As DNA, the CDR3 is TGTGCTAGTGCGCGGGACAGCCCAAGCTACGAGCAGTACTTC.

This sequence joins TRBV10-3 and TRBJ2-7; TRBD1 matches at 7 bases. The CDR3 covers 11 residues. The germline CDR1 and CDR2 sequences are ENHRY and SYGVKD. Unmatched junction bases numbered 4, after V lost 10 bases and J lost 4 bases. CDR3 in DNA: TGTGCCACCGAGGGGGCTTACGAGCAGTACTTC. Translated, it gives CATEGAYEQYF.